This T cell receptor beta chain was retrieved from a study of OX40 agonist ivuxolimab in advanced cancers. The study in broad terms: Ivuxolimab, which targeted the costimulatory receptor OX40 (CD134), was an agonistic, fully human IgG2 monoclonal antibody. Intravenous ivuxolimab was administered to patients every 2 weeks at six dose levels: 0.01, 0.1, 0.3, 1.5, 3 and 10 mg/kg. Peripheral TCRbeta sequencing was intended to test whether TCR sequence diversity was altered and clonal T-cell expansion was caused by ivuxolimab. Three dose-escalation patients achieved partial responses, one with hepatocellular carcinoma and two with cutaneous melanoma. The dose-escalation cohort was 82.7% male with a mean age of roughly 62 years, ranging from about 23 to 85. Of the approximately 50 dose-escalation patients, hepatocellular carcinoma was present in about 20, melanoma in approximately 15, renal cell carcinoma in 9 and head and neck cancer in 9. The paper reports the monotherapy dose-escalation portion (N of about 54 patients) of the phase I ivuxolimab trial. Patients were allowed to have had prior anti-PD-1, anti-PD-L1 or anti-CTLA-4 therapy, and approximately 40% of the dose-escalation patients had been treated with checkpoint inhibitors. The full study reports these points: At doses from 0.1 to 3.0 mg/kg, clonal expansion was seen in both CD4+ and CD8+ blood T cells between baseline and week 6. In partial responders in the 0.1-3.0 mg/kg groups, normalized peripheral clonal expansion was found to be among the lowest, especially among CD8+ T cells. Low levels of normalized T-cell clonal expansion were also seen in some patients who did not respond. After ivuxolimab, CD8+ T cells had more expanded clones than CD4+ T cells on average. The antigen specificity of the peripheral T cells that underwent clonal expansion was not determined.

CDR3 length: 11 amino acids, cysteine to phenylalanine. The retained sequence is limited to the CDR3, 33 bases, with the frame set at the first base. Relative to germline, V is 2 bases shorter and J is 7 bases shorter, with 2 bases between their ends. Per the germline V gene (reference sequence), MNHNY is the CDR1 and SVGAGI is the CDR2. The trial excluded patients who had a history of autoimmune disease or who were on systemic immunosuppression. Peripheral blood for TCR sequencing was collected from all dose cohorts at baseline, on cycle 4 day 1, and on cycle 7 day 1. Samples came from an open-label, multicenter, first-in-human phase I dose-escalation trial of ivuxolimab. Adults with locally advanced or metastatic melanoma, renal cell carcinoma, hepatocellular carcinoma or head and neck squamous cell carcinoma were enrolled in the trial. Before TCR sequencing, CD4+ T cells and CD8+ T cells were sorted from peripheral blood as separate populations.

To sequence the TCRbeta CDR3 region, genomic DNA was isolated from the sorted cells. TCRbeta CDR3 regions were sequenced using the immunoSEQ Assay. Sourced from immuneACCESS, this table was stored by TCRdb with only in-frame sequences that have V and J called. A share of the clones is absent; for the studies checked, an unresolved V gene accounts for under half, and the remainder has no known explanation. The sample table contains about 100,000 clones; only one count was recorded for approximately 84% of them. Roughly 5.5% of the sample is held by the ten biggest clonotypes. This clone was seen only once. The specificity of this receptor is unknown. Base qualities are not at hand, and no much larger clone is one base apart.

The rearranged chain carries TRBV6-6 and TRBJ2-2, with the identity of the D gene unclear. The sample in question was CD4+ or CD8+ T cells sorted from blood, obtained in a trial of the OX40 agonist ivuxolimab. This clonotype was obtained from an adult with an advanced solid tumor such as melanoma, head and neck, liver or kidney cancer. The DNA sequence is TGTGCCAGCAGTTACGTCGGGGAGCTGTTTTTT. Its translation reads: CASSYVGELFF.